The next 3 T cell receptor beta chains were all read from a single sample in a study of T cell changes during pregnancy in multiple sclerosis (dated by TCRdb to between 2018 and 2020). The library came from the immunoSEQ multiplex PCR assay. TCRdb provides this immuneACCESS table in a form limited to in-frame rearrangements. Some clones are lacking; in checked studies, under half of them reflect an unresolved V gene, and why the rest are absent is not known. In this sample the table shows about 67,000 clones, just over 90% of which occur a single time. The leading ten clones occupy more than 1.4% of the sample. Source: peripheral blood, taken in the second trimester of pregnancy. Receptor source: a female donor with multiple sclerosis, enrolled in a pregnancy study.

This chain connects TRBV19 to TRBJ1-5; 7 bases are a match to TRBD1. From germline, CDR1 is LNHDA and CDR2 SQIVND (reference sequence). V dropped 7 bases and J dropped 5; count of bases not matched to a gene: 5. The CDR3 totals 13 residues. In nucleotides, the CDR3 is TGTGCCAGTACGGGACAGCCCTATCAGCCCCAGCATTTT. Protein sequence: CASTGQPYQPQHF.

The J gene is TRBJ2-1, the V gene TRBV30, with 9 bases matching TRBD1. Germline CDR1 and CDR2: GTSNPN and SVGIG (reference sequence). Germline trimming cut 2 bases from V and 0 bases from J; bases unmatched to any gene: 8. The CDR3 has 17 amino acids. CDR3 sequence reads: CAWSPQTGGLSYNEQFF. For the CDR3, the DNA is TGTGCCTGGAGTCCACAGACAGGGGGACTCTCCTACAATGAGCAGTTCTTC. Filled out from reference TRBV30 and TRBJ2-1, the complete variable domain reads SQTIHQWPATLVQPVGSPLSLECTVEGTSNPNLYWYRQAAGRGLQLLFYSVGIGQISSEVPQNLSASRPQDRQFILSSKKLLLSDSGFYLCAWSPQTGGLSYNEQFFGPGTRLTVL.

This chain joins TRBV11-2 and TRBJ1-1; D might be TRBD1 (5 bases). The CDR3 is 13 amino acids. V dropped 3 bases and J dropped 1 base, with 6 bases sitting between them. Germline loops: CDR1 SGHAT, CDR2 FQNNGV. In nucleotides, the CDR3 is TGTGCCAGCAGCTTTGGACAGAACACTGAAGCTTTCTTT. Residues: CASSFGQNTEAFF.